Each of the 22 T cell receptor beta chains below was sequenced from the same sample in a study of CD39 and CD103 CD8 tumor-infiltrating T cells. Measured with immunoSEQ multiplex PCR; TCRdb has only the in-frame clones, and not every one. The sample includes about 200 clones, roughly 54% of them seen just once. Sequenced material: CD39+ CD103+ CD8+ T cells sorted from the tumor. The subset denotes: CD103+CD39+ double-positive CD45RA- CD8 T cells. The receptors shown here come from a human donor with head and neck squamous cell carcinoma.

This clone is hyperexpanded. The J gene is TRBJ2-5, the V gene TRBV9; 8 nucleotides line up with TRBD1. The germline CDR1 and CDR2 sequences are SGDLS and YYNGEE. The CDR3 sequence is 14 residues long. The V segment lost 2 bases and the J segment 5 bases; nucleotides outside the gene matches: 5. In nucleotides, the CDR3 is TGTGCCAGCAGCGTTGAGGGACAGGAGGAGACCCAGTACTTC. It is translated as CASSVEGQEETQYF.

V usage is TRBV11-2 and J usage is TRBJ2-1; weak D call: TRBD2 (6 bases). The CDR3 length is 16 residues. Germline loops: CDR1 SGHAT, CDR2 FQNNGV. V shed 2 bases and J shed 4 bases, with 15 bases lying between them. CDR3 region: CASSLQGRDFYNEQFF. The DNA of the CDR3 is TGTGCCAGCAGCTTACAGGGTCGGGACTTTTACAATGAGCAGTTCTTC. The variable domain in full, with the rest retrieved from reference TRBV11-2 and TRBJ2-1, is EAGVAQSPRYKIIEKRQSVAFWCNPISGHATLYWYQQILGQGPKLLIQFQNNGVVDDSQLPKDRFSAERLKGVDSTLKIQPAKLEDSAVYLCASSLQGRDFYNEQFFGPGTRLTVL.

V usage is TRBV5-4 and J usage is TRBJ2-1; TRBD2 matches at 9 bases. Germline V gene sequence: CDR1 SGHNT, CDR2 YYREEE (reference sequence). The CDR3 has 15 residues. With 3 bases clipped from V and 4 bases from J, the junction kept 5 bases outside the gene matches. The CDR3, as DNA: TGTGCCAGCAGCTCAGCGGGGGGCTCATACAATGAGCAGTTCTTC. Translating gives CASSSAGGSYNEQFF.

The V gene is TRBV13, the J gene TRBJ2-2, with a possible D match to TRBD1 (6 bases). In germline, CDR1 is PRHDT, CDR2 FYEKMQ (reference sequence). Trimming cost V 3 bases and J 5 bases, with 10 bases left between them. This CDR3 spans 14 amino acids. CDR3: CASSLAGETGELFF. The CDR3 DNA reads TGTGCCAGCAGCTTGGCAGGGGAGACCGGGGAGCTGTTTTTT.

V gene TRBV5-6 combines with J gene TRBJ2-7, with D tentatively TRBD1 (5 bases). This CDR3 is built from 12 residues. CDR1 is SGHDT and CDR2 is YYEEEE in the germline V gene. V was clipped by 9 bases and J by 6 bases, with 16 bases between them. CDR3 DNA: TGTGCCACCTCCGTAGGGGCTCTCGAGCAGTACTTC. It yields the protein CATSVGALEQYF.

The chain uses TRBV7-9 and TRBJ2-1, with unresolved D. This CDR3 region has 16 residues. Between the trimmed V and J ends, which lost 1 base and 0 bases, there was a span of 10 bases. Per germline, CDR1 SEHNR and CDR2 FQNEAQ (reference sequence). The DNA of the CDR3 is TGTGCCAGCAGCTTAGGGCGCCTAAGCTCCTACAATGAGCAGTTCTTC. Amino acids: CASSLGRLSSYNEQFF.

This chain joins TRBV2 and TRBJ2-3, with 10 bases identical to TRBD2. The junction had 3 bases not matched to a gene; V was cut back by 7 bases and J by 2 bases. Germline V gives CDR1 SNHLY, CDR2 FYNNEI. The CDR3 extends over 14 amino acids. The CDR3 loop is CASTSGGATDTQYF. CDR3 nucleotide sequence: TGTGCCAGCACAAGCGGGGGGGCCACAGATACGCAGTATTTT.

The chain uses TRBV27 and TRBJ2-4; 7 bases fit TRBD2. The CDR3 is 16 residues long. The germline V gene has CDR1 MNHEY and CDR2 SMNVEV (reference sequence). V trimming: 4 bases; J trimming: 2 bases; junction bases outside the gene matches: 8. The DNA of the CDR3 is TGTGCCAGCAGTTCATCCGGGGAGGGGACCAAAAACATTCAGTACTTC. It specifies CASSSSGEGTKNIQYF.

This clone is large. The chain joins TRBV7-2 to TRBJ1-5, with TRBD1 identical over 10 bases. CDR3 length: 14 residues. Germline trimming cut 6 bases from V and 4 bases from J; bases unmatched to any gene: 3. In germline, CDR1 is SGHTA, CDR2 FQGNSA. CDR3 DNA sequence: TGTGCCAGCAGGGGACAGGGGTGGAATCAGCCCCAGCATTTT. This sequence encodes CASRGQGWNQPQHF.

The V call is TRBV29-1, the J call TRBJ1-2; 12 positions match TRBD1. V lost 3 bases, J lost 3 bases, and 5 bases stayed unmatched. The CDR3 has 15 amino acids. CDR1 is SQVTM and CDR2 is ANQGSEA in the germline V gene. The CDR3 DNA follows: TGCAGCGTTGATTCTGGGACAGGGGGCTACTATGGCTACACCTTC. Amino acid sequence: CSVDSGTGGYYGYTF.

In this sample, this clone is hyperexpanded. The chain has TRBV5-4 and TRBJ2-7; D may be TRBD1 (5 bases). V lost 9 bases and J 6 bases, leaving 16 bases between the germline ends. This CDR3 is 12 amino acids long. The germline V gene has CDR1 SGHNT and CDR2 YYREEE (reference sequence). The CDR3 nucleotides are TGTGCCACCTCCGTAGGGGCTCTCGAGCAGTACTTC. It yields the protein CATSVGALEQYF.

A word on this clone: The junction differs from germline at one of its ends, possibly a read error. The chain combines TRBV28 with TRBJ2-2, with D perhaps matching TRBD1 or TRBD2 (5 bases each). The CDR3 consists of 15 residues. Germline V gene data show CDR1 as MDHEN and CDR2 as SYDVKM. CDR3 in DNA: TGTGCCGAGGGCGACAGAGAATCGAATACCGAGGAGCTGTTTTTT. It encodes CAEGDRESNTEELFF. Full variable domain (missing parts from reference TRBV28 and TRBJ2-2): DVKVTQSSRYLVKRTGEKVFLECVQDMDHENMFWYRQDPGLGLRLIYFSYDVKMKEKGDIPEGYSVSREKKERFSLILESASTNQTSMYLCAEGDRESNTEELFFGEGSRLTVL.

The CDR3 DNA follows: TGTGCCAGCAGCTTCGCCGGGACAGCCTACGAGCAGTACTTC. Translating it yields CASSFAGTAYEQYF. The J gene is TRBJ2-7, the V gene TRBV7-9; TRBD1 aligns across 7 bases. There are 14 residues in the CDR3. The germline V gene encodes CDR1 SEHNR and CDR2 FQNEAQ (reference sequence). V was clipped by 3 bases and J by 2 bases; unmatched bases: 4.

J is TRBJ1-6 and V is TRBV5-4, with 7 bases identical to TRBD1. The germline V gene encodes CDR1 SGHNT and CDR2 YYREEE (reference sequence). With 4 bases clipped from V and 10 bases from J, the junction kept 17 bases outside the gene matches. The CDR3 is 17 residues long. The CDR3 here is CASSPNYGQAWGSPLHF. Here the CDR3 DNA reads TGTGCCAGCAGCCCCAACTACGGACAGGCCTGGGGGTCACCCCTCCACTTT.

In this sample, this clone turned up once. This chain uses TRBV6-5 with TRBJ1-2; D not resolved. The CDR3 has 12 residues. Germline V CDR1 and CDR2: MNHEY, SVGAGI. The ends were cut back, 8 bases at V and 8 bases at J, with 15 bases in the middle. The CDR3: CASGLENEGYTF. CDR3 sequence (DNA): TGTGCCAGCGGCCTGGAAAACGAGGGCTACACCTTC.

The chain is built from TRBV28 and TRBJ2-1; D call uncertain. Deletions cut 0 bases from V and 6 bases from J, with 15 bases between. CDR1 is MDHEN and CDR2 is SYDVKM in the germline V gene. This CDR3 is 16 amino acids long. CDR3 DNA: TGTGCCAGCAGTTTATGCACAGCGCAGATCTGCAATGAGCAGTTCTTC. Encoded protein: CASSLCTAQICNEQFF.

This chain links TRBV4-3 with TRBJ1-3, with D uncertain. Germline V gene data show CDR1 as LGHNA and CDR2 as YSLEER. The CDR3 extends over 17 amino acids. V lost 0 bases and J lost 6, with 18 bases in between. The chain's CDR3 is CASSQDGGLAWQNTIYF. Here the CDR3 DNA reads TGCGCCAGCAGCCAAGATGGCGGGCTAGCGTGGCAAAACACCATATATTTT.

This sequence joins TRBV29-1 and TRBJ2-7; D perhaps matches TRBD2 (6 bases). Trimming stripped 6 bases from V and 0 bases from J, with 21 bases between. Germline-derived CDR1 and CDR2 are SQVTM and ANQGSEA. The CDR3 has 16 amino acids. The CDR3: CSVRRDYYGSSYEQYF. DNA of the CDR3: TGCAGCGTCCGTAGAGACTATTACGGGAGCTCCTACGAGCAGTACTTC.

This chain links TRBV30 with TRBJ2-5; 7 nucleotides line up with TRBD2. V shed 2 bases and J 5 bases; nucleotides not matched to a gene: 11. The CDR3 totals 15 residues. Germline V lookup: CDR1 GTSNPN, CDR2 SVGIG (reference sequence). CDR3 amino acids: CAWSPGGGFQETQYF. CDR3 in DNA: TGTGCCTGGAGTCCGGGGGGAGGATTTCAGGAGACCCAGTACTTC.

V is TRBV28 and J is TRBJ2-3; 9 positions agree with TRBD1. The V segment lost 3 bases and the J segment 8 bases; nucleotides outside the gene matches: 9. From germline, CDR1 is MDHEN and CDR2 SYDVKM. The CDR3 contains 15 residues. The CDR3 nucleotides read TGTGCCAGCAGTTTTAGGACAGGGGAGCAGGGTACGCAGTATTTT. Protein product: CASSFRTGEQGTQYF.

The rearrangement joins TRBV27 to TRBJ1-4; D unclear. The CDR3 contains 20 residues. Between the trimmed V and J ends, which lost 5 bases and 2 bases, there was a span of 27 bases. The germline gives CDR1 MNHEY, CDR2 SMNVEV (reference sequence). CDR3 loop: CASSPTIRRNRKNTNEKLFF. DNA for the CDR3: TGTGCCAGCAGTCCAACAATTAGACGGAACCGGAAAAATACTAATGAAAAACTGTTTTTT.

In its sample, this clone ranks as large (0.1 to 1%). The chain employs TRBV28 and TRBJ1-4, with D perhaps matching TRBD1 (6 bases). V lost 5 bases and J lost 4, with 11 bases in between. The CDR3 is 14 residues long. Germline values: CDR1 MDHEN, CDR2 SYDVKM. The CDR3 nucleotides read TGTGCCAGCAGTCCCTCAGGGGTTAATGAAAAACTGTTTTTT. It encodes CASSPSGVNEKLFF.